This T cell receptor (beta chain) came from a study of blood T cell repertoires in COVID-19. Study-wide background: Sites in the United States, Italy and Spain provided acute and convalescent COVID-19 samples.

Authors' data handling: Reference gene primer amplification in the assay estimated nucleated cell counts. Generated by immunoSEQ multiplex PCR, the TCRdb table keeps only in-frame clones and is missing some. The DNA gave D and trimming, while V, J and clone size come from that table. The data hold roughly 53,000 clones, with under 85% observed a single time. This CDR3 comprises 17 residues. Germline V lookup: CDR1 SGDLS, CDR2 YYNGEE. The germline V and J ends were trimmed by 0 bases and 2 bases, with 15 bases remaining between them. Material for sequencing was peripheral blood. The origin of this receptor is a human donor in a cohort sampled during active COVID-19. The chain employs TRBV9 and TRBJ1-3; D gene unclear. The DNA for the CDR3 is TGTGCCAGCAGCGTAGCCGCCGCCTTTGGAGCTGGAAACACCATATATTTT. This sequence encodes CASSVAAAFGAGNTIYF.